The TCR beta chain under discussion was sequenced for a study of cytomegalovirus exposure and HLA in healthy donors. Study findings and constraints: More clonal expansion characterized HLA-associated TCR beta chains than equally common others in a later analysis.

Germline assignment: CDR1 SGHTA and CDR2 FQGTGA. With V trimmed by 1 base and J by 4 bases, 0 bases remained unmatched. The CDR3 consists of 13 residues. Primers for the PCR totalled 60 Vbeta and 13 Jbeta. Clones were sequenced by immunoSEQ multiplex PCR, and TCRdb holds only the in-frame ones, with some missing. The sample shows more than 150,000 clones, 76% of them seen only once. On this clone: Its target is unknown.

Input material: PBMCs. The origin of this receptor is a man between 18 and 35 years old in good health and CMV-seronegative. V usage is TRBV7-3 and J usage is TRBJ2-5, with 7 nucleotides matching TRBD1. CDR3 DNA sequence: TGTGCCAGCAGCTTAAACAGGGGAGAGACCCAGTACTTC. It codes for CASSLNRGETQYF.